This T cell receptor (beta chain) appears in the sequencing data of a study of metastatic and nonmetastatic thyroid tumors. TCRdb re-called clones via MiXCR from the PCR reads. This table holds about 92,000 clones, just under 15% found once. In its sample, this clone was seen a few times. Distinct nucleotide sequences in the sample also encode this CDR3. Thyroid surgery took place with no prior treatment in any patient. The V gene end was trimmed by 6 bases and the J gene end by 6 bases; junction bases not matched to a gene: 13. The CDR3 extends over 16 amino acids. Material: blood. The receptor was derived from a female donor with papillary thyroid cancer or a benign thyroid nodule (not recorded which). Some clones in this sample may be carry-over from other donors' samples. The chain links TRBV12-3 or TRBV12-4 to TRBJ1-5; 8 nucleotides agree with TRBD1. In DNA form, the CDR3 reads TGTGCCAGCAGGCGGGACCGACAGGGGAAAGCTCAGCCCCAGCATTTT. Translated, it gives CASRRDRQGKAQPQHF.